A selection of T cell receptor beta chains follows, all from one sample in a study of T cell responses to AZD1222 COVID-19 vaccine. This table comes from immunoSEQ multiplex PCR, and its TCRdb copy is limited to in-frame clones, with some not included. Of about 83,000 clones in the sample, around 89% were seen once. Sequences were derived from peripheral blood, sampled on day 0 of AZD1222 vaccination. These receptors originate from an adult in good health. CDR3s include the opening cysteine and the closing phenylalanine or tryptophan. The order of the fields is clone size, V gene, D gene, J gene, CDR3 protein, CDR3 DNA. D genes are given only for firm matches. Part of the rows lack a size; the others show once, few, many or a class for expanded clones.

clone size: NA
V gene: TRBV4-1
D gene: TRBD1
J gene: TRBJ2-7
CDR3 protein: CASSQPGQGLNEQYF
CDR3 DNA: TGCGCCAGCAGCCAGCCGGGACAGGGCCTAAACGAGCAGTACTTC

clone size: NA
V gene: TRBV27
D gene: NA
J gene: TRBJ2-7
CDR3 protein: CASSPRLGDYEQYF
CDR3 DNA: TGTGCCAGCAGCCCGCGACTAGGAGACTACGAGCAGTACTTC

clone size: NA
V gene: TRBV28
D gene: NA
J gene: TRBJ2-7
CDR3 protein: CASTLGDEQYF
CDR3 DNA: TGTGCCAGCACCCTTGGCGACGAGCAGTACTTC

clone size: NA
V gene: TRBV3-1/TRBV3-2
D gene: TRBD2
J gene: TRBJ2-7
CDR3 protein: CASSHTPLRAGAGIGSYEQYF
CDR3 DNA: TGTGCCAGCAGCCACACCCCTTTACGAGCGGGAGCGGGCATTGGGTCCTACGAGCAGTACTTC

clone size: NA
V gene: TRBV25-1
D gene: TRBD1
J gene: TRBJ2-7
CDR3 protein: CASSETGTGNSYEQYF
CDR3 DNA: TGTGCCAGCAGTGAGACCGGGACAGGAAACTCCTACGAGCAGTACTTC

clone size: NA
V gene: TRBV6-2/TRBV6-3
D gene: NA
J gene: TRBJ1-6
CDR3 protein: CASSWRGINSPLHF
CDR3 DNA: TGTGCCAGCAGTTGGAGAGGGATTAATTCACCCCTCCACTTT

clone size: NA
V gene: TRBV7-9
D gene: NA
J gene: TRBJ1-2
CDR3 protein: CASSGGRATYGYTF
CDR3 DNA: TGTGCCAGCAGCGGTGGGAGGGCGACATATGGCTACACCTTC

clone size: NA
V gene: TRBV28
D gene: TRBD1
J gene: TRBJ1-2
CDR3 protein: CASSVRDRGHGYTF
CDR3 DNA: TGTGCCAGCAGTGTCCGGGACAGGGGGCATGGCTACACCTTC

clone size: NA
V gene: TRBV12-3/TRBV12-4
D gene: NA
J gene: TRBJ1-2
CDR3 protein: CASSLYTNYGYTF
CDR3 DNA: TGTGCCAGCAGTTTGTACACCAACTATGGCTACACCTTC

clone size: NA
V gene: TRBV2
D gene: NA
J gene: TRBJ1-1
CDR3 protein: CATKRGGGNTEAFF
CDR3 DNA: TGTGCCACAAAACGGGGAGGAGGGAACACTGAAGCTTTCTTT

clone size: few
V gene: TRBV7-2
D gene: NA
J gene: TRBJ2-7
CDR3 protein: CASSLTGTYEQYF
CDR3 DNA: TGTGCCAGCAGCTTAACAGGAACCTACGAGCAGTACTTC

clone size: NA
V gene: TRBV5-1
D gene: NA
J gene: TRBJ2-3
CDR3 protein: CASRSTLDTQYF
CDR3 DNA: TGCGCCAGCAGGTCTACGTTAGATACGCAGTATTTT

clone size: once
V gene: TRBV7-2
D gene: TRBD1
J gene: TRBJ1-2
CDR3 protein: CASSLDRAYGYTF
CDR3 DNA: TGTGCCAGCAGCTTGGACAGGGCCTATGGCTACACCTTC

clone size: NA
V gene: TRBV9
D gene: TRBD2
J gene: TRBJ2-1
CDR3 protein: CASSSGLAGGPSYNEQFF
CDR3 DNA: TGTGCCAGCAGCTCGGGACTAGCGGGAGGCCCTTCCTACAATGAGCAGTTCTTC

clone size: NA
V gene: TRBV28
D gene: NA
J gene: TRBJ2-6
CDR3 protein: CASSFRHPMDSGANVLTF
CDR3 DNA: TGTGCCAGCAGTTTTCGCCATCCAATGGACTCTGGGGCCAACGTCCTGACTTTC

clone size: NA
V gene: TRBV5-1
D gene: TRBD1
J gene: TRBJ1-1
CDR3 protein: CASSLGQGARGNTEAFF
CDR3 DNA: TGCGCCAGCAGCTTGGGACAGGGGGCCCGGGGGAACACTGAAGCTTTCTTT

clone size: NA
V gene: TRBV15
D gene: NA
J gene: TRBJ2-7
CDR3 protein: CATSRDLGRPYEQYF
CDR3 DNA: TGTGCCACCAGCAGAGATCTAGGCAGGCCTTACGAGCAGTACTTC

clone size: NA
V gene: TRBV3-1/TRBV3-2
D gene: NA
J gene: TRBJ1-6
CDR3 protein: CASSQVRFGSPLHF
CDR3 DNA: TGTGCCAGCAGCCAGGTGAGGTTTGGATCACCCCTCCACTTT

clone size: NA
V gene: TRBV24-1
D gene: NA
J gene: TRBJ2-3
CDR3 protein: CATSDSMADTQYF
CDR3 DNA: TGTGCCACCAGTGATAGTATGGCAGATACGCAGTATTTT

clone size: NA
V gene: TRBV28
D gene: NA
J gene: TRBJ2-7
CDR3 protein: CASKEKGPYEQYF
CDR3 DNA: TGTGCCAGCAAGGAAAAGGGTCCCTACGAGCAGTACTTC

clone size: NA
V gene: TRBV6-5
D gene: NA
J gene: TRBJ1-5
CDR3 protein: CASNLRGRNQPQHF
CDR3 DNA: TGTGCCAGCAATTTAAGGGGACGCAATCAGCCCCAGCATTTT

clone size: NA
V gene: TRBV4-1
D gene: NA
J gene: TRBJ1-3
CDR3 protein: CASSAERSGNTIYF
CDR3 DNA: TGCGCCAGCAGCGCAGAGCGGTCAGGAAACACCATATATTTT

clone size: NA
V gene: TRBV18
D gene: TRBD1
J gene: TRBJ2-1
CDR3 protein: CASSPRDRGFNEQFF
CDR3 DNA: TGTGCCAGCTCACCCCGGGACAGGGGTTTCAATGAGCAGTTCTTC

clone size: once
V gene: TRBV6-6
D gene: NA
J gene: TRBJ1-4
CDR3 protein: CASSYSLAGGNEKLFF
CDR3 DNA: TGTGCCAGCAGTTACTCCCTAGCTGGGGGTAATGAAAAACTGTTTTTT

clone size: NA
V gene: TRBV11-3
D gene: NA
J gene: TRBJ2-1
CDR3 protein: CASSDRGSYNEQFF
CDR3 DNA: TGTGCCAGCAGCGATCGGGGGTCCTACAATGAGCAGTTCTTC

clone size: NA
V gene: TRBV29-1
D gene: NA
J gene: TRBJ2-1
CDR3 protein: CSGATPLLFNEQFF
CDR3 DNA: TGCAGCGGGGCGACTCCCTTGCTTTTTAATGAGCAGTTCTTC

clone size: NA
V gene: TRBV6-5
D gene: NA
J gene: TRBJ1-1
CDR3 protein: CASSRGMNTEAFF
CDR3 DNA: TGTGCCAGCTCTCGAGGCATGAACACTGAAGCTTTCTTT

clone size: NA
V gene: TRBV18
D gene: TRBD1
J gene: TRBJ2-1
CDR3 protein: CASSPGQGSHEQFF
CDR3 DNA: TGTGCCAGCTCACCAGGACAGGGCTCCCATGAGCAGTTCTTC

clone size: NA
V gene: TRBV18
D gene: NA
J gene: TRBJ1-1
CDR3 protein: CASSPPAGGNTEAFF
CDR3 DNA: TGTGCCAGCTCACCACCCGCGGGGGGCAACACTGAAGCTTTCTTT

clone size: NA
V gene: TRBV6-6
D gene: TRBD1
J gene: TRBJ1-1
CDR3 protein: CASRPPRQGTNTEAFF
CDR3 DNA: TGTGCCAGCAGACCCCCGAGACAGGGGACTAACACTGAAGCTTTCTTT

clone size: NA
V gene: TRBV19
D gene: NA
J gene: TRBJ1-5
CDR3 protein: CASSPRRSYQPQHF
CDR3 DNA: TGTGCCAGTAGTCCCCGGAGGAGTTATCAGCCCCAGCATTTT

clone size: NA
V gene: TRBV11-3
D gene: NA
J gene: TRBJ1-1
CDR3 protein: CASSLDPGAEAFF
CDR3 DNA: TGTGCCAGCAGCTTAGATCCGGGGGCTGAAGCTTTCTTT

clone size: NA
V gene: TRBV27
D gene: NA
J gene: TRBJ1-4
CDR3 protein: CASSSGVAGREKLFF
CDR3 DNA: TGTGCCAGCAGTTCCGGCGTAGCAGGGCGCGAAAAACTGTTTTTT

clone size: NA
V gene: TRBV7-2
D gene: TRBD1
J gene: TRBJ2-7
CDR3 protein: CASSSRPGQGSYEQYF
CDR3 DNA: TGTGCCAGCAGCTCGAGGCCGGGACAGGGCTCCTACGAGCAGTACTTC

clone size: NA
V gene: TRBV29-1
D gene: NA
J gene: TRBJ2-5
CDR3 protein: CSAEGGDQETQYF
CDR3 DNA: TGCAGCGCCGAAGGTGGGGACCAAGAGACCCAGTACTTC

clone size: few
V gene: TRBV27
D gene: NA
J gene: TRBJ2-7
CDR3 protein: CASSLLAGAYEQYF
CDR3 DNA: TGTGCCAGCAGTCTTCTAGCAGGTGCCTACGAGCAGTACTTC

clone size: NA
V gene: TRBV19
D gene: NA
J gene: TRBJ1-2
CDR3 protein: CASSIGRVDYGYTF
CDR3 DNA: TGTGCCAGTAGTATCGGCAGGGTTGACTATGGCTACACCTTC

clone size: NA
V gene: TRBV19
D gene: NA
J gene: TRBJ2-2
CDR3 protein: CASSRQGGATGELFF
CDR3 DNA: TGTGCCAGTAGTCGACAGGGCGGGGCCACCGGGGAGCTGTTTTTT

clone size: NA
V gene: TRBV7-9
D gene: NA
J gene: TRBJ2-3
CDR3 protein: CASSLEWGSTQYF
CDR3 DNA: TGTGCCAGCAGCTTAGAGTGGGGCTCTACGCAGTATTTT

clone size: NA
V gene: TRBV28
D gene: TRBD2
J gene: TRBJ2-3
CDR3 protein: CASSFSSSGRVTDTQYF
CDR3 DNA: TGTGCCAGCAGTTTTTCGAGTAGCGGGAGAGTCACAGATACGCAGTATTTT

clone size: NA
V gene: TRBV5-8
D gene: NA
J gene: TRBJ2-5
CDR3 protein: CASSPRSSGQETQYF
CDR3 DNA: TGTGCCAGCAGCCCCAGGAGTAGCGGACAAGAGACCCAGTACTTC

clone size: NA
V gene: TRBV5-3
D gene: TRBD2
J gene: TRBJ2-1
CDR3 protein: CARSLGGRAYYNEQFF
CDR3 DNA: TGTGCCAGAAGCTTGGGCGGGAGGGCCTACTACAATGAGCAGTTCTTC

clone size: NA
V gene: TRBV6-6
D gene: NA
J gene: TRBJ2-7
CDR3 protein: CASSTPLESYEQYF
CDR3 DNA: TGTGCCAGCAGTACCCCCCTGGAATCCTACGAGCAGTACTTC

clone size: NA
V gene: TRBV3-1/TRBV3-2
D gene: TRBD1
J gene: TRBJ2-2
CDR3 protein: CASSLLTGRTGELFF
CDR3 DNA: TGTGCCAGCAGCCTCCTGACAGGGAGAACCGGGGAGCTGTTTTTT

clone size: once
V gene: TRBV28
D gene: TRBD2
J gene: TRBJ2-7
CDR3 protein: CASSSQRLAGHYEQYF
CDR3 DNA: TGTGCCAGCAGTTCCCAACGACTAGCGGGACACTACGAGCAGTACTTC

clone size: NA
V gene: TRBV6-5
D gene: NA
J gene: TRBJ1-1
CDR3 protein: CASSSRGDGAFF
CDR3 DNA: TGTGCCAGCAGTTCCCGGGGAGATGGCGCTTTCTTT

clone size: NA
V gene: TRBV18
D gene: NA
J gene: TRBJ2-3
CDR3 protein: CASSPLAASTDTQYF
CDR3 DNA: TGTGCCAGCTCACCTTTAGCGGCTAGCACAGATACGCAGTATTTT

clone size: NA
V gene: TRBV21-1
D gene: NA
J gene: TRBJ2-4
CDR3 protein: CASSKVGGRAKNIQYF
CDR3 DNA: TGTGCCAGCAGCAAAGTAGGAGGGAGGGCCAAAAACATTCAGTACTTC

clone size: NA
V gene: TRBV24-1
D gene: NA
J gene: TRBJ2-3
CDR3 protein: CATSEAGAADTQYF
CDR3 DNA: TGTGCCACCAGTGAGGCGGGGGCGGCGGATACGCAGTATTTT

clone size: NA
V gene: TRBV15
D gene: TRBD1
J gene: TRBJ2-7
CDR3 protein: CATSREGTGIYEQYF
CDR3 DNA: TGTGCCACCAGCAGAGAGGGGACAGGGATCTACGAGCAGTACTTC

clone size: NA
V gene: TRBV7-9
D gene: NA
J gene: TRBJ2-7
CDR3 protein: CASSLGAYEQYF
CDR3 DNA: TGTGCCAGCAGCTTAGGCGCGTACGAGCAGTACTTC

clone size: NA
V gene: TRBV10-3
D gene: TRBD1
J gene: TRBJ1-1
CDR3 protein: CAISEKQGFSEAFF
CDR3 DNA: TGTGCCATCAGTGAAAAACAGGGGTTCAGTGAAGCTTTCTTT

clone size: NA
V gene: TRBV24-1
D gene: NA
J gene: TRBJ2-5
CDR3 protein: CATSVGPPKTQYF
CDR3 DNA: TGTGCCACCAGTGTGGGACCCCCGAAGACCCAGTACTTC

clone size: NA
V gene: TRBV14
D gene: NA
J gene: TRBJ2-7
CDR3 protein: CASSQEWGLHEQYF
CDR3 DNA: TGTGCCAGCAGCCAAGAGTGGGGGCTTCACGAGCAGTACTTC